The rows below give T cell receptor beta chains drawn from one sample of a study of human T cells and chemical hapten exposure. Each CDR3 protein is one row after TCRdb ran MiXCR on the RACE reads. The table lists 80,000 to 95,000 distinct CDR3 sequences, approximately 11% of them singletons. The specimen comprised whole blood, sampled in connection with sensitization to the hapten diphenylcyclopropenone (DPC). The receptors come from a man aged 35 to 55 with alopecia areata. Some clones in this sample may be carry-over from other donors' samples. Each CDR3 is given with its conserved first and last residue. The D gene is left open where the match is weak. Only some rows state a clone size, as once, few, many or a class for expanded clones.

TRBJ2-7 13 . many TRBV7-9 TGTGCCAGCAGTCGGACCCGTCCGTACGAGCAGTACTTC CASSRTRPYEQYF
TRBJ2-3 13 . few TRBV20-1 TGCAGCATTCGGGAGTCGGGCACAGATACGCAGTATTTT CSIRESGTDTQYF
TRBJ1-2 14 TRBD1 many TRBV7-9 TGTGCCAGCAGCCCCCGGGACAGGGGGCATGGCTACACCTTC CASSPRDRGHGYTF
TRBJ2-3 13 . . TRBV20-1 TGCAGTGTACTACAGAGCGGCACAGATACGCAGTATTTT CSVLQSGTDTQYF
TRBJ1-5 15 . many TRBV11-1 TGTGCCAGCAGCTTAGATGGGTCGACTAATCAGCCCCAGCATTTT CASSLDGSTNQPQHF
TRBJ2-7 15 . many TRBV20-1 TGCAGTGCTTCCCCTCCCCCTATCTCGATGACGATCTTAAACTTC CSASPPPISMTILNF
TRBJ2-1 14 . . TRBV11-2 TGTGCCAGCAGCTTAGTCGCAGGTATCCCCCAGCAGTTCTTC CASSLVAGIPQQFF
TRBJ1-2 15 TRBD1 many TRBV5-5 TGTGCCAGCAGCTTGTTTGGACAGGGGAACTATGGCTACACCTTC CASSLFGQGNYGYTF
TRBJ2-1 16 . few TRBV5-1 TGCGCCAGCCCCCTTTCGGCATCCCACTCCTACAATGAGCAGTTCTTC CASPLSASHSYNEQFF
TRBJ2-1 13 . . TRBV20-1 TGCAGTGCTAGAGGGCTGGCGAGGAATGAGCAGTTCTTC CSARGLARNEQFF
TRBJ2-3 13 . few TRBV24-1 TGTGCCACCAGTAGGGGTGCCACAGATACGCAGTATTTT CATSRGATDTQYF
TRBJ2-1 11 . many TRBV7-9 TGTGCCAGCAGCTTAGGCCGTGAGCAGTTCTTC CASSLGREQFF
TRBJ1-1 17 . few TRBV7-9 TGTGCCAGCAGGAGTCGTATGGCAGGGAGTTCCTACACTGAAGCTTTCTTT CASRSRMAGSSYTEAFF
TRBJ1-5 16 TRBD1 . TRBV25-1 TGTGCCAGCAGTGATCAAGGGACAGCTCTCCCCCAGCCCCAGCATTTT CASSDQGTALPQPQHF
TRBJ2-7 11 . many TRBV6-6 TGTGCCAGCAGTTACCGGACGGAGCAGTACTTC CASSYRTEQYF
TRBJ2-3 12 . few TRBV18 TGTGCCAGCTCACCACCGTCGGATACGCAGTATTTT CASSPPSDTQYF
TRBJ2-3 15 TRBD2 few TRBV19 TGTGCCAGCCCGCCCGGGAGGGCCCGGGCAGATACGCAGTATTTT CASPPGRARADTQYF
TRBJ1-1 18 . few TRBV29-1 TGCAGCGTTGAAGGGGTGTTCCGGGGGGTCGGGGTGAACACTGAAGCTTTCTTT CSVEGVFRGVGVNTEAFF
TRBJ1-5 16 . few TRBV24-1 TGTGCCACCAGTGATCCCACAGGGACTTCGAATCAGCCCCAGCATTTT CATSDPTGTSNQPQHF
TRBJ1-5 13 . few TRBV20-1 TGCAGTGCCCAGGTACAGATTGATCAGCCCCAGCATTTT CSAQVQIDQPQHF
TRBJ2-5 14 . . TRBV20-1 TGCAGTGCTATAAAGGCCCAGGACCAAGAGACCCAGTACTTC CSAIKAQDQETQYF
TRBJ2-5 15 TRBD2 . TRBV6-2/TRBV6-3 TGTGCCAGCAGTCAGACTAGCGGGAGGTTTGGGACCCAGTACTTC CASSQTSGRFGTQYF
TRBJ2-2 15 TRBD2 few TRBV7-2 TGTGCCAGCAGCTTAGCGAGCGGGAACCCCGGGGAGCTGTTTTTT CASSLASGNPGELFF
TRBJ2-3 14 TRBD1 many TRBV2 TGTGCCAGCATAGACAGGGGGGAAGTAGATACGCAGTATTTT CASIDRGEVDTQYF
TRBJ2-2 15 TRBD1 . TRBV3-1 TGTGCCAGCAGATCGGGACAGGGGAGCACCGGGGAGCTGTTTTTT CASRSGQGSTGELFF
TRBJ1-6 13 TRBD1 many TRBV12-3/TRBV12-4 TGTGCCAGCAGCCTCGGACAGGGTTCACCCCTCCACTTT CASSLGQGSPLHF
TRBJ2-2 16 TRBD2 few TRBV5-1 TGCGCCAGCAGCTCCGGGACTAGCGGTGACACCGGGGAGCTGTTTTTT CASSSGTSGDTGELFF
TRBJ2-7 16 . many TRBV5-1 TGCGCCAGCAGCTTGGAAAACAGCCGCTACTCCTACGAGCAGTACTTC CASSLENSRYSYEQYF
TRBJ2-1 15 TRBD2 once TRBV6-6 TGTGCCAGCAGTTACACCAGCGGGAGCTACAATGAGCAGTTCTTC CASSYTSGSYNEQFF
TRBJ2-6 15 . . TRBV28 TGTGCCAGCAGATTGACAGTCTCTGGGGCCAACGTCCTGACTTTC CASRLTVSGANVLTF
TRBJ2-1 15 . . TRBV10-3 TGTGCCATCAGTGGATATCAGCAGGAAGTGAATGAGCAGTTCTTC CAISGYQQEVNEQFF
TRBJ1-6 15 TRBD1 few TRBV27 TGTGCCAGCAGTTTATCGAGACAGGGGAATTCACCCCTCCACTTT CASSLSRQGNSPLHF
TRBJ2-5 12 . . TRBV12-3/TRBV12-4 TGTGCCAGCAGTTTACAGCAAGAGACCCAGTACTTC CASSLQQETQYF
TRBJ2-1 15 . few TRBV2 TGTGCCAGCAGTGAGGGGCAGGGGCTCGGCAATGAGCAGTTCTTC CASSEGQGLGNEQFF
TRBJ2-5 14 TRBD2 . TRBV4-1 TGCGCCAGCAGCCCCTCGGGGGGAGGCGAGACCCAGTACTTC CASSPSGGGETQYF
TRBJ2-3 17 TRBD2 . TRBV20-1 TGCAGTGCTCCGGGACTAGCGGGAGGTGTGGGTGCAGATACGCAGTATTTT CSAPGLAGGVGADTQYF
TRBJ1-4 15 . few TRBV18 TGTGCCAGCTCACCACCGGCAGGGAGGGGTGAAAAACTGTTTTTT CASSPPAGRGEKLFF
TRBJ1-1 13 . few TRBV10-3 TGTGCCATCAGTGCTGAGGGGGGCACTGAAGCTTTCTTT CAISAEGGTEAFF
TRBJ2-1 19 TRBD2 many TRBV6-5 TGTGCCAGCAGGCCAAAGACCCCGACTAGCGGGAGTTCCTACAATGAGCAGTTCTTC CASRPKTPTSGSSYNEQFF
TRBJ1-1 17 TRBD1 many TRBV6-5 TGTGCCAGCAGTGACACGGGACAGGGGGCTTGGAACACTGAAGCTTTCTTT CASSDTGQGAWNTEAFF
TRBJ1-5 13 . . TRBV6-1 TGTGCCAGCAGTACAGGAACCAATCAGCCCCAGCATTTT CASSTGTNQPQHF
TRBJ2-7 16 TRBD2 . TRBV19 TGTGCCAGTGCCCTTGAGACTAGCGGGGCCACCTACGAGCAGTACTTC CASALETSGATYEQYF
TRBJ1-1 13 . . TRBV9 TGTGCCAGCAGCGCGCATGGGAACACTGAAGCTTTCTTT CASSAHGNTEAFF
TRBJ1-5 15 . many TRBV21-1 TGTGCCAGCATACTCAGGGCGGGGTGCAATCAGCCCCAGCATTTT CASILRAGCNQPQHF
TRBJ2-1 14 . few TRBV7-2 TGTGCCAGCAGCTTAGACAGCGCCTGGGGTGAGCAGTTCTTC CASSLDSAWGEQFF
TRBJ2-1 15 . many TRBV19 TGTGCCAGTAGTGCAACCAGGGGTTTGGGGAATGAGCAGTTCTTC CASSATRGLGNEQFF
TRBJ1-4 15 . many TRBV21-1 TGTGCCAGCAGCAAGTTTGGGCGAGGCGGTGAAAAACTGTTTTTT CASSKFGRGGEKLFF
TRBJ2-6 15 TRBD1 few TRBV29-1 TGCAGCGTCGGACAGGGGGGGGCTGGGGCCAACGTCCTGACTTTC CSVGQGGAGANVLTF
TRBJ2-3 16 TRBD2 many TRBV5-1 TGCGCCAGCAGCCTGATAGCGGGAAGTAGCACAGATACGCAGTATTTT CASSLIAGSSTDTQYF